What follows are 26 T cell receptor beta chains derived from one specimen sequenced in a study of T cell changes during pregnancy in multiple sclerosis. The data were produced by immunoSEQ multiplex PCR, yet TCRdb's version contains in-frame clones alone and is incomplete. Of about 51,000 clones in the sample, 80% to 95% were seen once. This specimen was CD4+ T cells from peripheral blood mononuclear cells, taken in the third trimester of pregnancy. The source is a female donor with multiple sclerosis, enrolled in a pregnancy study.

Only one count was recorded for this clone. The CDR3 sequence is CASSYSGQGRSTEAFF. The CDR3 nucleotides are TGTGCCAGCAGTTACTCCGGACAGGGTAGGTCCACTGAAGCTTTCTTT. This rearrangement joins TRBV6-5 to TRBJ1-1; 8 bases match TRBD1. The CDR3 has 16 amino acids. From germline, CDR1 is MNHEY and CDR2 SVGAGI. Germline trimming cut 0 bases from V and 4 bases from J; bases unmatched to any gene: 7.

The V call is TRBV7-8, the J call TRBJ1-1, with TRBD1 identical over 7 bases. CDR1 and CDR2 from the germline V gene are SGHVS and FQNEAQ. This CDR3 spans 15 amino acids. Germline trimming cut 5 bases from V and 0 bases from J; bases unmatched to any gene: 6. CDR3 protein: CASSPRQGMNTEAFF. The CDR3 DNA follows: TGTGCCAGCAGCCCCCGACAGGGAATGAACACTGAAGCTTTCTTT. The full variable domain, completed using reference TRBV7-8 and TRBJ1-1, is GAGVSQSPRYKVAKRGQDVALRCDPISGHVSLFWYQQALGQGPEFLTYFQNEAQLDKSGLPSDRFFAERPEGSVSTLKIQRTQQEDSAVYLCASSPRQGMNTEAFFGQGTRLTVV.

Points on this clone: An end of the junction does not agree with germline; a read error may underlie this. J is TRBJ2-2 and V is TRBV18; D is possibly TRBD1 (6 bases). CDR3 length: 18 residues. Germline values: CDR1 KGHSH, CDR2 LQKENI. In nucleotides, the CDR3 is TGTGCCAGCTCGCCACTTGGACCGGGACAAGCGAACACCGGGGAGCTGTTTTTT. Encoded protein: CASSPLGPGQANTGELFF.

J is TRBJ2-2 and V is TRBV5-1, with a possible D match to TRBD2 (6 bases). The CDR3 spans 15 residues. In germline, CDR1 is SGHRS, CDR2 YFSETQ. The V gene lost 3 bases and the J gene lost 4 bases, with 13 bases spanning the gap. The DNA of the CDR3 is TGCGCCAGCAGCTCGGGCAGGGAGGTCACCGGGGAGCTGTTTTTT. Encoded protein: CASSSGREVTGELFF.

The chain joins TRBV10-2 to TRBJ2-1; tentative D call: TRBD1 (5 bases). Trimming pared 6 bases from V and 10 bases from J, leaving 10 bases between. The CDR3 length is 11 residues. CDR1 and CDR2 (germline): WSHSY, SAAADI. The CDR3 nucleotides read TGCGCCAGCAGCCAGGGTGTGGAGCAGTTCTTC. As protein: CASSQGVEQFF.

This clone came up once. The chain's CDR3 is CASSFQRAETQYF. CDR3 sequence (DNA): TGTGCCAGCAGTTTTCAACGAGCAGAGACCCAGTACTTC. The chain recombines TRBV27 with TRBJ2-5; unclear D gene. The V and J ends lost 3 bases and 4 bases respectively, with 9 bases between them. The CDR3 loop spans 13 amino acids. The germline V gene has CDR1 MNHEY and CDR2 SMNVEV (reference sequence).

The chain employs TRBV7-2 and TRBJ2-5; weak D call: TRBD2 (5 bases). Between the trimmed V and J ends, which lost 1 base and 1 base, there was a span of 7 bases. The CDR3 is 14 residues long. Germline assignment: CDR1 SGHTA and CDR2 FQGNSA. The CDR3 DNA reads as TGTGCCAGCAGCTTAGGAGGGCTCCAAGAGACCCAGTACTTC. Translating it yields CASSLGGLQETQYF.

CDR3 sequence reads: CASSQVAGGTGELFF. For the CDR3, the DNA is TGTGCCAGCAGCCAGGTAGCGGGAGGCACCGGGGAGCTGTTTTTT. The rearrangement joins TRBV14 to TRBJ2-2, with TRBD2 matching over 10 bases. The J segment lost 4 bases and the V segment lost 3 bases, leaving 2 bases of the junction unmatched. Germline-derived CDR1 and CDR2 are SGHDN and FVKESK. CDR3 length: 15 amino acids.

The rearrangement links TRBV25-1 to TRBJ2-7; the D gene is possibly TRBD1 (6 bases). This CDR3 has 14 amino acids. Germline V gives CDR1 MGHDK, CDR2 SYGVNS. Trimming took 7 bases from V and 3 from J, leaving 16 bases between them. Here the CDR3 reads CASTPSQGYYEQYF. The CDR3 coding sequence is TGTGCCAGCACCCCATCACAGGGTTACTACGAGCAGTACTTC.

This chain joins TRBV5-1 and TRBJ2-4, with 7 positions matching TRBD2. Germline lookup yields CDR1 SGHRS and CDR2 YFSETQ. Losses at the gene ends were 4 bases for V and 1 base for J; bases not matched to a gene: 14. There are 18 residues in the CDR3. This CDR3 is CASSPDFIRGEAKNIQYF. CDR3 bases: TGCGCCAGCAGCCCGGACTTCATCCGGGGGGAGGCCAAAAACATTCAGTACTTC.

The CDR3 loop is CASGRDISGNTIYF. CDR3 DNA: TGTGCCAGCGGAAGGGACATCTCTGGAAACACCATATATTTT. The gene calls are TRBV6-5 and TRBJ1-3; TRBD1 is a possible D gene (6 bases). V was pared by 8 bases and J by 0 bases, with 11 bases between. Germline assignment: CDR1 MNHEY and CDR2 SVGAGI. CDR3 size: 14 residues.

The V call is TRBV27, the J call TRBJ2-5; TRBD2 aligns across 10 bases. CDR1 is MNHEY, CDR2 SMNVEV, per germline (reference sequence). V lost 8 bases, J lost 5 bases, and 11 bases stayed unmatched. The CDR3 spans 15 residues. The CDR3 region has the DNA TGTGCCAGCTCTGATCTAGCGGGAGATGCGGAGACCCAGTACTTC. Amino acid sequence: CASSDLAGDAETQYF.

The V and J genes are TRBV2 and TRBJ2-2; 10 nucleotides match TRBD2. V was pared by 5 bases and J by 1 base, with 4 bases of the junction left unmatched. CDR1 and CDR2 (germline): SNHLY, FYNNEI. This CDR3 has 16 residues. Written as DNA, the CDR3 is TGTGCCAGCAGTCGGCTAGCGGGGGTGAACACCGGGGAGCTGTTTTTT. It translates to CASSRLAGVNTGELFF.

The chain joins TRBV6-1 to TRBJ1-5, with TRBD1 matching over 10 bases. The germline V gene has CDR1 MNHNS and CDR2 SASEGT. CDR3 size: 15 residues. With 6 bases clipped from V and 3 bases from J, the junction kept 5 bases outside the gene matches. CDR3 protein: CASSSGTGANQPQHF. The CDR3 DNA is TGTGCCAGCAGCTCCGGGACAGGGGCCAATCAGCCCCAGCATTTT.

The chain joins TRBV5-1 to TRBJ2-7, with 7 bases matching TRBD1. This CDR3 comprises 13 residues. Germline V CDR1 and CDR2: SGHRS, YFSETQ. J gave up 10 bases and V 0 bases, and 7 bases lay outside the gene matches. CDR3 in DNA: TGCGCCAGCAGCTTGGACTCACAGGGGAAACAGTACTTC. Protein: CASSLDSQGKQYF.

The gene calls are TRBV27 and TRBJ2-1; possible D gene TRBD1, 5 bases. Looked up from germline, CDR1 is MNHEY and CDR2 is SMNVEV (reference sequence). The ends were cut back, 2 bases at V and 0 bases at J, with 11 bases in the middle. The CDR3 consists of 16 residues. The CDR3 DNA reads as TGTGCCAGCAGTTTAGCGTCAGGGCCCTCCTACAATGAGCAGTTCTTC. Amino acid sequence: CASSLASGPSYNEQFF.

V usage is TRBV11-1 and J usage is TRBJ2-7; 7 positions match TRBD1. CDR1 and CDR2 from the germline V gene are SGHAT and FQDESV (reference sequence). V lost 5 bases and J lost 1; bases outside the gene matches: 5. The CDR3 is made up of 14 amino acids. CDR3 amino acids: CASSPPTGSYEQYF. CDR3 DNA sequence: TGTGCCAGCAGCCCCCCGACAGGGTCCTACGAGCAGTACTTC.

V gene TRBV5-5 combines with J gene TRBJ2-1; 8 bases are a match to TRBD2. Trimming at V came to 2 bases and at J to 3 bases, leaving 13 bases not matched to a gene. Germline-derived CDR1 and CDR2 are SGHKS and YYEKEE (reference sequence). The length of the CDR3 is 18 residues. DNA of the CDR3: TGTGCCAGCAGCTTTACCTTAGGCCGACTAGCGCTCTACAATGAGCAGTTCTTC. It translates to CASSFTLGRLALYNEQFF.

The chain employs TRBV5-4 and TRBJ2-3; TRBD2 matches 12 bases. Germline V gene sequence: CDR1 SGHNT, CDR2 YYREEE (reference sequence). J lost 3 bases, V lost 1 base, and 9 bases had no gene match. This CDR3 is 18 amino acids long. CDR3 bases: TGTGCCAGCAGCTTGTATCTAGCGGGAGGGCCTGGGACAGATACGCAGTATTTT. This translates into CASSLYLAGGPGTDTQYF.

This chain uses TRBV10-3 with TRBJ2-3; D is unresolved. The CDR3 totals 16 residues. V was clipped by 0 bases and J by 0 bases, with 10 bases between them. CDR1 and CDR2 from the germline V gene are ENHRY and SYGVKD. The CDR3 DNA reads TGTGCCATCAGTGAGTCGTGGCCCGCTAGCACAGATACGCAGTATTTT. Protein product: CAISESWPASTDTQYF.

A remark on this clone: This specimen includes other DNA sequences encoding the same CDR3. The genes are TRBV4-2 and TRBJ1-3, with 8 bases that match TRBD1. Germline assignment: CDR1 LGHNA and CDR2 YNFKEQ. The CDR3 covers 17 residues. After removal of 4 bases from V and 0 bases from J, the junction contained 8 bases not matched to a gene. DNA for the CDR3: TGTGCCAGCAGCCCGGGACAGGTACTCAGCTCTGGAAACACCATATATTTT. Protein product: CASSPGQVLSSGNTIYF.

The rearrangement links TRBV6-6 to TRBJ2-5, with 8 positions matching TRBD1. This CDR3 is built from 12 residues. After removal of 11 bases from V and 4 bases from J, the junction contained 6 bases not matched to a gene. The germline CDR1 and CDR2 sequences are MNHNY and SVGAGI (reference sequence). The CDR3 region is CAAQGVTETQYF. The DNA for the CDR3 is TGTGCCGCACAGGGGGTGACAGAGACCCAGTACTTC.

This clone was seen a few times. The chain recombines TRBV6-6 with TRBJ2-1; D remains unclear. The V gene's germline CDR1 is MNHNY and CDR2 SVGAGI (reference sequence). Trimming cost V 0 bases and J 4 bases, with 7 bases left between them. This CDR3 region has 14 residues. CDR3 residues: CASSYSRVYNEQFF. For the CDR3, the DNA is TGTGCCAGCAGTTACTCGAGAGTTTACAATGAGCAGTTCTTC.

The rearrangement joins TRBV7-9 to TRBJ2-1; perhaps TRBD2 as D (5 bases). The CDR3 runs 15 residues. The germline V and J ends were trimmed by 8 bases and 4 bases, with 18 bases remaining between them. Germline V gene lookup returns CDR1 SEHNR and CDR2 FQNEAQ (reference sequence). CDR3 coding DNA: TGTGCCAGCGGCTCGTTTCGAGGGCCTTACAATGAGCAGTTCTTC. Its protein is CASGSFRGPYNEQFF.

The CDR3 is CASRRGEGAGNTIYF. The DNA for the CDR3 is TGCGCCAGCAGGCGGGGGGAAGGTGCTGGAAACACCATATATTTT. This rearrangement joins TRBV5-1 to TRBJ1-3, with D maybe TRBD1 (5 bases). Looked up from germline, CDR1 is SGHRS and CDR2 is YFSETQ. V lost 5 bases, J lost 2 bases, and 14 bases lay in between. CDR3 size: 15 residues.

This rearrangement joins TRBV7-9 to TRBJ1-2; D is unresolved. The germline V and J ends were trimmed by 4 bases and 7 bases, with 19 bases remaining between them. The CDR3 sequence is 15 residues long. In germline, CDR1 is SEHNR, CDR2 FQNEAQ (reference sequence). The CDR3 DNA reads TGTGCCAGCAGCTCTTATAATCCGGCAGGCGCTGGCTACACCTTC. This encodes CASSSYNPAGAGYTF.